The clone carrying this T cell receptor (beta chain) was seen just once. Its target is unknown. The sample originates from a study of T cell responses to AZD1222 COVID-19 vaccine. Notes on the study in general: Researchers took repertoire samples only after the peak T cell response had come. Unmutated variant regions reportedly attract nearly half of all spike-specific TCRs. The donor group comprised mostly white British people and more females; the analysis possibly underestimated clonal diversity.

TCRdb's table, derived via immunoSEQ multiplex PCR, lists solely in-frame clones and lacks some. The sample holds fewer than 65,000 clones, 80% to 90% seen once. Germline-derived CDR1 and CDR2 are ENHRY and SYGVKD. The V and J ends lost 2 bases and 3 bases, in that order; junction bases with no gene match: 3. CDR3 length equals 16 residues. Here the sequenced sample was peripheral blood, taken 28 days after the second AZD1222 dose. This chain connects TRBV10-3 to TRBJ2-3; 12 bases match TRBD2. The sequence was obtained from an adult who received the AZD1222 COVID-19 vaccine. In DNA, the CDR3 is TGTGCCATCAGTGAGACCGGACTAGCGGGGACAGATACGCAGTATTTT. Its protein product is CAISETGLAGTDTQYF.